The next 21 T cell receptor beta chains were all read from a single sample in a study of T-cell reconstitution after alpha-beta-depleted transplantation in children. Construction of the TCRbeta library involved unique molecular identifiers. MiXCR, run by TCRdb on the PCR reads, gives a single entry per CDR3 protein. The sample records around 440,000 distinct CDR3 sequences, roughly 15% being singletons. The sample was PBMCs, mostly from graft donor cells, taken 360 days after TCRalphabeta/CD19-depleted stem cell transplant. The receptor set was obtained from a boy under three years old who had a stem cell transplant for Wiskott-Aldrich syndrome, so the T cells may come from the graft donor.

Many counts were recorded for this clonotype. The rearrangement joins TRBV5-1 to TRBJ2-7, with TRBD1 as a possible D gene (6 bases). This CDR3 region has 14 residues. V lost 0 bases and J 0 bases, leaving 7 bases between the germline ends. Germline V gene sequence: CDR1 SGHRS, CDR2 YFSETQ. CDR3 sequence (DNA): TGCGCCAGCAGCTTGGACAGGGCCTCCTACGAGCAGTACTTC. Its translation: CASSLDRASYEQYF.

This clonotype was counted a few times. The V and J genes are TRBV7-9 and TRBJ2-7; 7 bases agree with TRBD1. The J segment lost 0 bases and the V segment lost 5 bases, leaving 10 bases of the junction unmatched. The V gene's germline CDR1 is SEHNR and CDR2 FQNEAQ (reference sequence). The CDR3 is 16 residues long. CDR3 residues: CASSTKSGQVSYEQYF. The DNA of the CDR3 is TGTGCCAGCAGCACTAAGAGTGGACAGGTCTCCTACGAGCAGTACTTC. Full variable domain (missing parts from reference TRBV7-9 and TRBJ2-7): DTGVSQNPRHKITKRGQNVTFRCDPISEHNRLYWYRQTLGQGPEFLTYFQNEAQLEKSRLLSDRFSAERPKGSFSTLEIQRTEQGDSAMYLCASSTKSGQVSYEQYFGPGTRLTVT.

The rearrangement joins TRBV24-1 to TRBJ1-4; maybe TRBD1 (6 bases). V lost 5 bases to trimming and J lost 0 bases, with 15 bases between them. CDR1 KGHDR and CDR2 SFDVKD come from the germline V gene. The CDR3 runs 17 residues. The CDR3, as DNA: TGTGCCACCAGTGCCCCCCCTCGACAGGCAACTAATGAAAAACTGTTTTTT. Its translation is CATSAPPRQATNEKLFF.

A few counts support this clonotype. The V call is TRBV29-1, the J call TRBJ2-7; D tentatively reads TRBD1 or TRBD2 (6 bases each). The CDR3 is 13 amino acids. Germline loops: CDR1 SQVTM, CDR2 ANQGSEA. Trimming left V 4 bases short and J 2 bases short, with 12 bases between. CDR3 region: CSVGEDRPYEQYF. In DNA form, the CDR3 reads TGCAGCGTTGGGGAGGACAGACCCTACGAGCAGTACTTC.

This clonotype was seen more than once but under ten times. V gene TRBV4-2 combines with J gene TRBJ2-2; D is unclear. CDR1 and CDR2 from the germline V gene are LGHNA and YNFKEQ. CDR3 size: 16 residues. V was cut by 0 bases and J by 8 bases, with 16 bases left in between. The CDR3 here is CASSQDKKWAWGELFF. The DNA of the CDR3 is TGTGCCAGCAGCCAAGATAAAAAGTGGGCCTGGGGGGAGCTGTTTTTT.

The chain combines TRBV10-3 with TRBJ2-3; 7 bases fit TRBD2. The V and J ends lost 8 bases and 4 bases, in that order; junction bases with no gene match: 6. This CDR3 contains 13 residues. CDR1 ENHRY and CDR2 SYGVKD come from the germline V gene. For the CDR3, the DNA is TGTGCCATCGGGTCTAGCGGTCCAGATACGCAGTATTTT. Its translation: CAIGSSGPDTQYF.

The rearrangement joins TRBV7-2 to TRBJ2-7; 8 bases line up with TRBD2. The germline gives CDR1 SGHTA, CDR2 FQGNSA. The CDR3 is 16 residues long. V dropped 0 bases and J dropped 3; count of bases not matched to a gene: 7. The CDR3, as DNA: TGTGCCAGCAGCTTAGCTTCTAGCGGGTGGAGCTACGAGCAGTACTTC. Translation: CASSLASSGWSYEQYF.

This clonotype was seen repeatedly, ten times or more. The chain carries TRBV12-3 or TRBV12-4 and TRBJ2-7; 11 nucleotides match TRBD2. J was trimmed by 7 bases and V by 5 bases; bases with no gene match: 10. The CDR3 length is 15 residues. CDR3 sequence: CASSDILAGVGEQYF. The CDR3 bases are TGTGCCAGCAGTGATATACTAGCGGGAGTTGGGGAGCAGTACTTC.

This clonotype was observed a handful of times. V and J are TRBV7-2 and TRBJ1-5; the D is unclear. Trimming cost V 0 bases and J 3 bases, with 9 bases left between them. In germline, CDR1 is SGHTA, CDR2 FQGNSA. CDR3 length: 15 residues. The CDR3 DNA sequence: TGTGCCAGCAGCTTAGCATACTGGTTCAATCAGCCCCAGCATTTT. This translates into CASSLAYWFNQPQHF. The entire variable domain, with the rest obtained from reference TRBV7-2 and TRBJ1-5, is as follows: GAGVSQSPSNKVTEKGKDVELRCDPISGHTALYWYRQSLGQGLEFLIYFQGNSAPDKSGLPSDRFSAERTGGSVSTLTIQRTQQEDSAVYLCASSLAYWFNQPQHFGDGTRLSIL.

This clonotype has more than one count but fewer than ten. The chain joins TRBV6-5 to TRBJ2-7; D unresolved. V lost 6 bases, J lost 3 bases, and 6 bases lay in between. The CDR3 contains 11 residues. Germline CDR1 reads MNHEY; CDR2 reads SVGAGI. CDR3 amino acids: CASRFLYEQYF. For the CDR3, the DNA is TGTGCCAGCAGATTCCTCTACGAGCAGTACTTC.

In its sample, this clonotype was seen a few times. The rearrangement links TRBV4-1 to TRBJ2-2; 12 bases line up with TRBD2. Per the germline V gene, CDR1 is MGHRA and CDR2 is YSYEKL. The CDR3 is 22 residues long. Germline trimming cut 0 bases from V and 5 bases from J; bases unmatched to any gene: 19. The CDR3: CASSQELRFLVGLAGETGELFF. Here the CDR3 DNA reads TGCGCCAGCAGCCAAGAGTTAAGATTTTTAGTGGGACTAGCGGGCGAGACCGGGGAGCTGTTTTTT.

V and J are TRBV6-5 and TRBJ2-3, with D tentatively TRBD2 (6 bases). Trimming took off 4 bases at V and 1 base at J, with 12 bases between the two ends. CDR3 length: 15 amino acids. Germline V CDR1 and CDR2: MNHEY, SVGAGI. CDR3: CASSSGDSRTDTQYF. The CDR3 DNA reads TGTGCCAGCAGTTCCGGGGACTCTCGCACAGATACGCAGTATTTT.

This chain links TRBV6-2 or TRBV6-3 with TRBJ2-1, with D possibly TRBD2 on 5 matching bases. This CDR3 is built from 14 residues. The germline V gene encodes CDR1 MNHEY and CDR2 SVGEGT. The germline V and J ends were trimmed by 6 bases and 6 bases, with 15 bases remaining between them. The CDR3 loop reads CASSPVAAGNEQFF. The CDR3 DNA follows: TGTGCCAGCAGCCCTGTTGCTGCGGGCAATGAGCAGTTCTTC.

This clonotype occurred many times. The chain uses TRBV11-2 and TRBJ2-5, with D perhaps matching TRBD1 (5 bases). V lost 3 bases and J 5 bases, leaving 13 bases between the germline ends. The germline V gene encodes CDR1 SGHAT and CDR2 FQNNGV. CDR3 length: 14 residues. The CDR3 reads CASSFGRVGETQYF. DNA for the CDR3: TGTGCCAGCAGCTTCGGCAGGGTAGGGGAGACCCAGTACTTC.

This clonotype has a handful of counts. The V and J genes are TRBV20-1 and TRBJ2-1, with D tentatively TRBD1 or TRBD2 (5 bases each). V was pared by 5 bases and J by 4 bases, with 9 bases between. The germline gives CDR1 DFQATT, CDR2 SNEGSKA (reference sequence). This CDR3 has 12 residues. The CDR3 reads CSARGHYNEQFF. The CDR3 DNA sequence: TGCAGTGCTCGGGGCCATTACAATGAGCAGTTCTTC.

This clonotype came up many times. This chain links TRBV5-1 with TRBJ2-7, with D possibly being TRBD2 (6 bases). The CDR3 is made up of 13 amino acids. Per germline, CDR1 SGHRS and CDR2 YFSETQ. Trimming stripped 5 bases from V and 2 bases from J, with 11 bases between. In DNA, the CDR3 is TGCGCCAGCAGAAGGGACTGGGCCTACGAGCAGTACTTC. This translates into CASRRDWAYEQYF.

V gene TRBV28 combines with J gene TRBJ2-1; TRBD2 matches 11 bases. The V and J ends lost 3 bases and 8 bases, in that order; junction bases with no gene match: 15. Germline assignment: CDR1 MDHEN and CDR2 SYDVKM. This CDR3 has 18 amino acids. The CDR3 DNA sequence: TGTGCCAGCAGTTTTTATAGCGGGGGGGCTTTACCCGACGATGAGCAGTTCTTC. Encoded protein: CASSFYSGGALPDDEQFF. Full variable domain (missing parts from reference TRBV28 and TRBJ2-1): DVKVTQSSRYLVKRTGEKVFLECVQDMDHENMFWYRQDPGLGLRLIYFSYDVKMKEKGDIPEGYSVSREKKERFSLILESASTNQTSMYLCASSFYSGGALPDDEQFFGPGTRLTVL.

The chain couples TRBV6-2 or TRBV6-3 to TRBJ1-2, with 9 bases matching TRBD1. J lost 8 bases, V lost 0 bases, and 4 bases had no gene match. The germline CDR1 and CDR2 sequences are MNHEY and SVGEGT. There are 14 residues in the CDR3. The CDR3 here is CASSYSRTGDGYTF. The CDR3 nucleotides read TGTGCCAGCAGTTACTCGCGGACAGGGGACGGCTACACCTTC.

The chain links TRBV18 to TRBJ2-7; 7 positions agree with TRBD1. The CDR3 runs 14 residues. Germline CDR1 KGHSH, CDR2 LQKENI. After removal of 2 bases from V and 4 bases from J, the junction contained 5 bases not matched to a gene. The DNA of the CDR3 is TGTGCCAGCTCACCAACCGGGACAGCTTACGAGCAGTACTTC. It translates to CASSPTGTAYEQYF.

The table lists this clonotype with a few counts. This rearrangement joins TRBV20-1 to TRBJ2-4; D gene unclear. From germline, CDR1 is DFQATT and CDR2 SNEGSKA (reference sequence). The CDR3 has 15 amino acids. The germline V and J ends were trimmed by 5 bases and 0 bases, with 14 bases remaining between them. The CDR3 loop reads CSAPDFTGAKNIQYF. The CDR3 nucleotides are TGCAGTGCTCCTGATTTTACGGGAGCCAAAAACATTCAGTACTTC.

The chain combines TRBV5-1 with TRBJ2-7, with 7 bases matching TRBD1. The germline V gene has CDR1 SGHRS and CDR2 YFSETQ. The CDR3 contains 14 residues. V dropped 4 bases and J dropped 3; count of bases not matched to a gene: 7. In DNA form, the CDR3 reads TGCGCCAGCAGCCAACGGGGACAGCTCTACGAGCAGTACTTC. Translating gives CASSQRGQLYEQYF.